These 18 T cell receptor beta chains came from one sample sequenced in a study of T-cell reconstitution after alpha-beta-depleted transplantation in children. It was with unique molecular identifiers that the TCRbeta library was prepared. TCRdb re-analysed the PCR reads in MiXCR, keeping a single row per CDR3 protein. The table shows 140,000 or so distinct CDR3 sequences, with roughly 9% occurring only once. The sequencing here drew on PBMCs, mostly from graft donor cells, taken 180 days after TCRalphabeta/CD19-depleted stem cell transplant. These TCRs come from a female patient between 2 and 10 years old who had a stem cell transplant for congenital amegakaryocytic thrombocytopenia, so the T cells may come from the graft donor.

This clonotype was seen many times. The chain links TRBV20-1 to TRBJ2-5; 7 bases are shared with TRBD2. This CDR3 spans 15 amino acids. The germline CDR1 and CDR2 sequences are DFQATT and SNEGSKA (reference sequence). With 5 bases clipped from V and 4 bases from J, the junction kept 13 bases outside the gene matches. DNA for the CDR3: TGCAGTGCTGAGCCCCCGGGACTATCAGGAGAGACCCAGTACTTC. Its protein product is CSAEPPGLSGETQYF.

Regarding this clonotype: A read error may explain this, as a much larger clone is one base away. This chain connects TRBV20-1 to TRBJ2-1; no reliable D call. Germline values: CDR1 DFQATT, CDR2 SNEGSKA (reference sequence). Trimming shortened V by 4 bases and J by 3 bases, and 13 bases separated the two germline ends. This CDR3 is 14 amino acids long. CDR3 DNA: TGCAGTGCTATGGCGGAAATAGTCTACAATGAGCAGTTCTTC. This encodes CSAMAEIVYNEQFF.

This clonotype was counted ten times or more. The chain links TRBV10-3 to TRBJ1-6; possible D gene TRBD1, 6 bases. Germline lookup yields CDR1 ENHRY and CDR2 SYGVKD. The V gene lost 5 bases and the J gene lost 0 bases, with 8 bases spanning the gap. The CDR3 consists of 15 residues. In DNA form, the CDR3 reads TGTGCCATCAGTCAGGGGAGCTCCTATAATTCACCCCTCCACTTT. This codes for CAISQGSSYNSPLHF.

This clonotype was recorded only once. The junction shows a germline mismatch at one end, possibly a read error. J is TRBJ1-2 and V is TRBV24-1, with D possibly being TRBD1 (5 bases). This CDR3 has 13 amino acids. Germline assignment: CDR1 KGHDR and CDR2 SFDVKD. CDR3 residues: CPTSESGDYGYTF. CDR3 DNA: TGTCCCACCAGTGAGTCGGGGGACTATGGCTACACCTTC.

The V gene is TRBV29-1, the J gene TRBJ2-1, with D perhaps TRBD1 or TRBD2 (5 bases each). The V gene lost 0 bases and the J gene lost 2 bases, with 14 bases spanning the gap. The CDR3 runs 16 residues. Germline assignment: CDR1 SQVTM and CDR2 ANQGSEA. In DNA, the CDR3 is TGCAGCGTTGAAGATGTCCTCCGAGGGGCCTACAATGAGCAGTTCTTC. This codes for CSVEDVLRGAYNEQFF.

At least ten counts were recorded for this clonotype. The CDR3 region has the DNA TGTGCCAGCAGTTTATATATGACAGATACGCAGTATTTT. Encoded protein: CASSLYMTDTQYF. The chain combines TRBV28 with TRBJ2-3; D is unclear. The CDR3 sequence is 13 residues long. Germline V gene data show CDR1 as MDHEN and CDR2 as SYDVKM. Trimming removed 1 base from V and 3 bases from J, with 5 bases in between.

The genes are TRBV20-1 and TRBJ1-6; D unclear. Per the germline V gene, CDR1 is DFQATT and CDR2 is SNEGSKA (reference sequence). The length of the CDR3 is 13 residues. The V gene lost 3 bases and the J gene lost 5 bases, with 8 bases spanning the gap. The DNA of the CDR3 is TGCAGTGCTAGTCCGTCAGATAATTCACCCCTCCACTTT. Translating it yields CSASPSDNSPLHF.

The sample holds a few counts of this clonotype. This rearrangement joins TRBV4-3 to TRBJ2-5; D tentatively fits TRBD1 or TRBD2 (5 bases each). The length of the CDR3 is 17 residues. Trimming left V 0 bases short and J 0 bases short, with 14 bases between. CDR1 and CDR2 (germline): LGHNA, YSLEER. CDR3 DNA: TGCGCCAGCAGCCAAGATTTGTGGGGGTCGTACCAAGAGACCCAGTACTTC. This translates into CASSQDLWGSYQETQYF.

This clonotype was picked up a small number of times. The chain joins TRBV20-1 to TRBJ1-1; 7 positions match TRBD1. The CDR3 has 18 residues. V shed 5 bases and J 0 bases; nucleotides not matched to a gene: 18. In germline, CDR1 is DFQATT, CDR2 SNEGSKA (reference sequence). CDR3 sequence (DNA): TGCAGTGCTCGACCTAGACAGGGTAAAGGGGGAATGAACACTGAAGCTTTCTTT. The encoded protein is CSARPRQGKGGMNTEAFF.

This clonotype was counted ten times or more. The rearrangement links TRBV5-4 to TRBJ2-1, with D tentatively TRBD1 or TRBD2 (6 bases each). Per germline, CDR1 SGHNT and CDR2 YYREEE (reference sequence). The CDR3 is 12 amino acids. V lost 8 bases and J 9 bases, leaving 15 bases between the germline ends. In DNA form, the CDR3 reads TGTGCCAGTAAAAGGGGGGCCGCTGAGCAGTTCTTC. Amino acids: CASKRGAAEQFF. Supplemented by reference TRBV5-4 and TRBJ2-1, the full variable domain reads ETGVTQSPTHLIKTRGQQVTLRCSSQSGHNTVSWYQQALGQGPQFIFQYYREEENGRGNFPPRFSGLQFPNYSSELNVNALELDDSALYLCASKRGAAEQFFGPGTRLTVL.

This clonotype appeared many times. The rearrangement links TRBV29-1 to TRBJ2-7; D possibly uses TRBD1 or TRBD2 (7 bases each). Germline V lookup: CDR1 SQVTM, CDR2 ANQGSEA. CDR3 length: 14 residues. The ends were cut back, 4 bases at V and 2 bases at J, with 15 bases in the middle. For the CDR3, the DNA is TGCAGCGTTGTGGGGGGGACAGAAGCCTACGAGCAGTACTTC. It yields the protein CSVVGGTEAYEQYF.

This clonotype was seen a handful of times. The V call is TRBV28, the J call TRBJ1-4; 7 bases align to TRBD1. J was trimmed by 2 bases and V by 5 bases; bases with no gene match: 2. In germline, CDR1 is MDHEN, CDR2 SYDVKM. The CDR3 length is 14 residues. The CDR3 is CASSVQGTNEKLFF. CDR3 bases: TGTGCCAGCAGTGTACAGGGGACTAATGAAAAACTGTTTTTT.

At least ten counts were recorded for this clonotype. The chain links TRBV27 to TRBJ2-7; the D call may be TRBD1 or TRBD2 (5 bases each). The CDR3 is made up of 15 amino acids. Trimming left V 3 bases short and J 7 bases short, with 19 bases between. Germline V gene data show CDR1 as MNHEY and CDR2 as SMNVEV (reference sequence). The DNA for the CDR3 is TGTGCCAGCAGTTTTGCCGGGGCAGGGACGGATGAGCAGTACTTC. The encoded protein is CASSFAGAGTDEQYF.

Many counts were recorded for this clonotype. The chain links TRBV5-1 to TRBJ2-7; D is uncertain. V lost 0 bases and J 3 bases, leaving 7 bases between the germline ends. Germline V gene data show CDR1 as SGHRS and CDR2 as YFSETQ. There are 13 residues in the CDR3. CDR3 DNA: TGCGCCAGCAGCTTGGGTTGGGTCTACGAGCAGTACTTC. Translated, it gives CASSLGWVYEQYF.

This clonotype was counted ten times or more. The chain uses TRBV10-3 and TRBJ1-2; no clear D gene. The CDR3 is 13 amino acids. With 7 bases removed from V and 1 base from J, the gap between germline ends came to 10 bases. Germline assignment: CDR1 ENHRY and CDR2 SYGVKD. In DNA, the CDR3 is TGTGCCATCACGGGGATTGGTAACTATGGCTACACCTTC. It specifies CAITGIGNYGYTF.

This clonotype was detected many times. The chain employs TRBV12-3 or TRBV12-4 and TRBJ2-1, with TRBD2 matching over 7 bases. CDR3 length: 15 residues. After removal of 2 bases from V and 4 bases from J, the junction contained 5 bases not matched to a gene. The CDR3 region has the DNA TGTGCCAGCAGTTTACGACTAGCCACTTACAATGAGCAGTTCTTC. The encoded protein is CASSLRLATYNEQFF.

This clonotype was detected ten times or more. V and J are TRBV28 and TRBJ1-1; D is uncertain. CDR1 and CDR2 from the germline V gene are MDHEN and SYDVKM. Deletions cut 5 bases from V and 5 bases from J, with 21 bases between. CDR3 length: 16 residues. CDR3 DNA: TGTGCCAGCAGTCCCGGGTTTGACCCGATCTTGACTGAAGCTTTCTTT. Amino acid sequence: CASSPGFDPILTEAFF.

Ten or more counts support this clonotype. The rearrangement joins TRBV27 to TRBJ2-1, with a tentative D call TRBD1 (6 bases). The CDR3 runs to 15 residues. Germline values: CDR1 MNHEY, CDR2 SMNVEV (reference sequence). With 2 bases removed from V and 2 bases from J, the gap between germline ends came to 10 bases. The CDR3 region is CASSLMDSPYNEQFF. Written as DNA, the CDR3 is TGTGCCAGCAGTTTAATGGACAGTCCCTACAATGAGCAGTTCTTC.